Described below is a single T cell receptor beta chain sequence and its context. What it binds is unknown. The data belong to a study of CD8 T cells in ankylosing spondylitis. Points from the study as a whole: Apparently characteristic of ankylosing spondylitis blood was a TCR beta motif (roughly eight highly homologous variants).

V lost 2 bases to trimming and J lost 3 bases; unmatched junction nucleotides: 21. The CDR3 runs 21 residues. The germline V gene has CDR1 MDHEN and CDR2 SYDVKM. TCRdb independently ran MiXCR on the 5' RACE reads; one entry per CDR3 protein. Of around 220,000 distinct CDR3 sequences in the sample, 15% to 20% were seen once. Sequencing was carried out using blood, either unsorted or a sorted T cell fraction (not recorded which). The clonotype comes from a male donor with ankylosing spondylitis. The chain is built from TRBV28 and TRBJ2-2, with 7 nucleotides matching TRBD1. As DNA, the CDR3 is TGTGCCAGCAGTTTACCATCGTTTGGGACAGTTTTCGAGGGGTACACCGGGGAGCTGTTTTTT. This encodes CASSLPSFGTVFEGYTGELFF.